This record covers a single T cell receptor (beta chain). Here immunoSEQ multiplex PCR was the method, and the copy in TCRdb shows in-frame clones only, minus some. Altogether 270,000 or so clones are present, about 80% being singletons, with the ten largest covering around 7.8%. Germline CDR1 is SQVTM and CDR2 is ANQGSEA. V lost 6 bases, J lost 0 bases, and 14 bases lay in between. The CDR3 contains 14 residues. This record belongs to a study of blood T cell repertoires in COVID-19. The chain has TRBV29-1 and TRBJ1-1; TRBD1 might be the D (6 bases). Source material: peripheral blood. The clonotype comes from a human donor in a cohort sampled during active COVID-19. The CDR3 coding sequence is TGCAGCGTGCTCACAGGGCGGGTGAACACTGAAGCTTTCTTT. It is translated as CSVLTGRVNTEAFF.